This TCR beta chain appears in the sequencing data of a study of Graves' ophthalmopathy and Graves' hyperthyroidism. For the study at large: Specimen type is peripheral blood, obtained at initial diagnosis before any treatment. General study points: Detected in blood as well were most expanded thyroid clonotypes with frequency above 0.001. From stable hyperthyroidism, ophthalmopathy was separated by a 13-signature model with 85% to 90% sensitivity and less than 83% specificity. Sensitivity reached 70% to 71% and specificity about 78% when the model predicted ophthalmopathy progression.

About this clonotype: Its antigen is currently unknown.

Scientists amplified the TCR beta CDR3 regions from RNA transcripts. A first-round RT-PCR used HTBI primers, followed by a second-round multiplex PCR. TCRdb reprocessed the multiplex PCR reads with MiXCR, giving one entry per CDR3 protein. Found here are about half a million distinct CDR3 sequences, 14% of them singletons; the top ten hold approximately 9.8%. CDR1 is WSHSY and CDR2 is SAAADI in the germline V gene. Trimming left V 4 bases short and J 2 bases short, with 12 bases between. CDR3 length equals 15 residues. What was sequenced was blood. The genes are TRBV10-2 and TRBJ1-5; tentative D call: TRBD1 (6 bases). This TCR derives from a woman younger than 45 with Graves' ophthalmopathy. The CDR3 DNA follows: TGCGCCAGCAGTGTTTCAGGGGCCGGCAATCAGCCCCAGCATTTT. This sequence encodes CASSVSGAGNQPQHF.